Below are 30 T cell receptor beta chains sequenced from a single sample in a study of blood T cell repertoires in COVID-19. The assay was immunoSEQ multiplex PCR, and TCRdb's table has in-frame clones only and misses some. Of about 220,000 clones listed, nearly 90% are singletons. Sequencing was performed on PBMCs or T cells enriched from blood (not recorded which). These TCRs come from a man aged 30-40 years who had been exposed to COVID-19.

The chain links TRBV6-5 to TRBJ1-2, with D unresolved. Trimming shortened V by 4 bases and J by 12 bases, and 18 bases separated the two germline ends. The CDR3 is 13 residues long. Germline values: CDR1 MNHEY, CDR2 SVGAGI. The CDR3 sequence: CASSWTPGMENTF. DNA for the CDR3: TGTGCCAGCAGTTGGACCCCCGGGATGGAGAACACCTTC.

V and J are TRBV9 and TRBJ1-2, with 9 nucleotides matching TRBD1. The germline CDR1 and CDR2 sequences are SGDLS and YYNGEE. V gave up 4 bases and J gave up 4 bases; unmatched junction bases: 8. CDR3 length: 15 amino acids. The DNA of the CDR3 is TGTGCCAGCAGCCTCCGGGACAGGGATGTCTATGGCTACACCTTC. Its protein product is CASSLRDRDVYGYTF.

The gene calls are TRBV4-1 and TRBJ1-6; tentative D call: TRBD1 (5 bases). The CDR3 consists of 15 residues. Germline V lookup: CDR1 MGHRA, CDR2 YSYEKL. V gave up 0 bases and J gave up 10 bases, with 13 bases separating them. CDR3 nucleotide sequence: TGCGCCAGCAGCCAAGATATGGGGCAGTACTCACCCCTCCACTTT. Amino acids: CASSQDMGQYSPLHF.

The chain employs TRBV7-6 and TRBJ2-3, with TRBD1 as a possible D gene (5 bases). Trimming cost V 5 bases and J 2 bases, with 14 bases left between them. CDR1 and CDR2 (germline): SGHVS, FNYEAQ. The CDR3 covers 15 residues. CDR3 sequence reads: CASSPSDRYTDTQYF. CDR3 coding DNA: TGTGCCAGCAGCCCAAGTGACAGATACACAGATACGCAGTATTTT.

This chain joins TRBV4-2 and TRBJ2-3, with D unresolved. The CDR3 has 13 amino acids. Germline assignment: CDR1 LGHNA and CDR2 YNFKEQ. With 0 bases removed from V and 4 bases from J, the gap between germline ends came to 5 bases. The DNA for the CDR3 is TGTGCCAGCAGCCAAGAGCAGGCAGATACGCAGTATTTT. This translates into CASSQEQADTQYF.

This chain joins TRBV7-9 and TRBJ2-1; D may be TRBD2 (6 bases). Deletions cut 2 bases from V and 4 bases from J, with 18 bases between. Germline V gives CDR1 SEHNR, CDR2 FQNEAQ (reference sequence). This CDR3 comprises 17 residues. As DNA, the CDR3 is TGTGCCAGCAGCTTATTGGGCGGGGTTAGAAATTACAATGAGCAGTTCTTC. This gives the protein CASSLLGGVRNYNEQFF.

The V and J genes are TRBV27 and TRBJ1-2, with D unresolved. This CDR3 has 15 amino acids. V shed 0 bases and J shed 2 bases, with 10 bases lying between them. Germline loops: CDR1 MNHEY, CDR2 SMNVEV (reference sequence). CDR3 loop: CASSLSRVQNYGYTF. CDR3 nucleotides: TGTGCCAGCAGTTTATCGAGGGTCCAGAACTATGGCTACACCTTC.

This chain connects TRBV19 to TRBJ1-2, with D perhaps TRBD1 (6 bases). Between the trimmed V and J ends, which lost 8 bases and 6 bases, there was a span of 28 bases. Per germline, CDR1 LNHDA and CDR2 SQIVND (reference sequence). The CDR3 runs 17 residues. CDR3 residues: CASQVSGTYNRDHGYTF. In nucleotides, the CDR3 is TGTGCCAGTCAAGTTTCAGGTACTTACAACAGGGACCATGGCTACACCTTC.

This chain joins TRBV5-6 and TRBJ1-4, with TRBD1 identical over 7 bases. CDR1 SGHDT and CDR2 YYEEEE come from the germline V gene. The CDR3 contains 15 residues. Germline trimming cut 3 bases from V and 7 bases from J; bases unmatched to any gene: 9. The CDR3 sequence is CASSSLTGTGEKLFF. The DNA for the CDR3 is TGTGCCAGCAGCTCTCTGACAGGGACCGGTGAAAAACTGTTTTTT.

V is TRBV25-1 and J is TRBJ1-4; D not resolved. V gave up 4 bases and J gave up 7 bases, with 4 bases separating them. Germline V gene data show CDR1 as MGHDK and CDR2 as SYGVNS. There are 11 residues in the CDR3. DNA for the CDR3: TGTGCCAGCAGTGTCGGTGAAAAACTGTTTTTT. Residues: CASSVGEKLFF.

The chain employs TRBV7-6 and TRBJ1-5, with a possible D match to TRBD1 (6 bases). Per germline, CDR1 SGHVS and CDR2 FNYEAQ. This CDR3 has 17 residues. Trimming removed 1 base from V and 0 bases from J, with 13 bases in between. CDR3 DNA: TGTGCCAGCAGCTTAGATGGACAGCCGTATAGCAATCAGCCCCAGCATTTT. Its translation is CASSLDGQPYSNQPQHF.

The rearrangement joins TRBV11-2 to TRBJ2-7, with D maybe TRBD2 (5 bases). The V and J ends lost 0 bases and 3 bases respectively, with 9 bases between them. The CDR3 has 14 amino acids. CDR1 SGHAT and CDR2 FQNNGV come from the germline V gene. CDR3 region: CASSLEVGNYEQYF. CDR3 sequence (DNA): TGTGCCAGCAGCTTAGAGGTCGGGAACTACGAGCAGTACTTC.

Only one count was recorded for this clone. The chain recombines TRBV10-1 with TRBJ2-4, with D maybe TRBD1 (6 bases). Trimming left V 9 bases short and J 6 bases short, with 12 bases between. CDR3 length: 12 amino acids. Germline V gene lookup returns CDR1 WNHNN and CDR2 SYGVQD (reference sequence). Here the CDR3 reads CARFRGRNIQYF. The CDR3 nucleotides read TGCGCCAGGTTCAGGGGCAGAAACATTCAGTACTTC.

The J gene is TRBJ2-1, the V gene TRBV13; possible D gene TRBD1, 5 bases. The V and J ends lost 2 bases and 8 bases respectively, with 22 bases between them. CDR3 size: 17 residues. Germline assignment: CDR1 PRHDT and CDR2 FYEKMQ (reference sequence). For the CDR3, the DNA is TGTGCCAGCAGCTTAAGCGACAGTTACCAATCGCTTCATGAGCAGTTCTTC. Translated, it gives CASSLSDSYQSLHEQFF.

The V gene is TRBV7-7, the J gene TRBJ2-5, with 10 bases aligning to TRBD2. V dropped 5 bases and J dropped 5; count of bases not matched to a gene: 5. Per germline, CDR1 SSHAT and CDR2 FNYEAQ (reference sequence). CDR3 size: 14 residues. The CDR3 DNA sequence: TGTGCCAGCAGCCATGGGACTAGCGAGGAGACCCAGTACTTC. The encoded protein is CASSHGTSEETQYF. The full variable domain, rest sourced from reference TRBV7-7 and TRBJ2-5, is GAGVSQSPRYKVTKRGQDVTLRCDPISSHATLYWYQQALGQGPEFLTYFNYEAQPDKSGLPSDRFSAERPEGSISTLTIQRTEQRDSAMYRCASSHGTSEETQYFGPGTRLLVL.

In its sample, this clone was seen a few times. The chain uses TRBV19 and TRBJ1-2; D uncertain. The CDR3 covers 15 residues. CDR1 is LNHDA and CDR2 is SQIVND in the germline V gene (reference sequence). Trimming shortened V by 0 bases and J by 1 base, and 9 bases separated the two germline ends. The CDR3 sequence: CASSIDLENNYGYTF. CDR3 nucleotide sequence: TGTGCCAGTAGTATAGATCTGGAGAATAACTATGGCTACACCTTC.

This rearrangement joins TRBV7-8 to TRBJ2-1, with 10 bases aligning to TRBD2. The V segment lost 1 base and the J segment 16 bases; nucleotides outside the gene matches: 7. Looked up from germline, CDR1 is SGHVS and CDR2 is FQNEAQ. The CDR3 is 13 residues long. Here the CDR3 DNA reads TGTGCCAGCAGCTTAGTTAGCGGGGGGCCGCATTTCTTC. Protein: CASSLVSGGPHFF.

The chain has TRBV27 and TRBJ1-1, with D maybe TRBD1 (6 bases). CDR1 is MNHEY, CDR2 SMNVEV, per germline (reference sequence). The CDR3 is made up of 14 amino acids. V lost 3 bases and J 1 base, leaving 9 bases between the germline ends. CDR3 sequence (DNA): TGTGCCAGCAGTTTCCAGGGGTCGAACACTGAAGCTTTCTTT. As protein: CASSFQGSNTEAFF.

This clone was seen once. The chain couples TRBV7-9 to TRBJ2-1, with 14 positions matching TRBD2. The CDR3 runs to 16 residues. J lost 10 bases, V lost 2 bases, and 7 bases had no gene match. The germline V gene encodes CDR1 SEHNR and CDR2 FQNEAQ (reference sequence). The CDR3 sequence is CASSLTWTSGGREQFF. The CDR3 DNA sequence: TGTGCCAGCAGCTTAACCTGGACTAGCGGGGGGCGAGAGCAGTTCTTC.

This clone has more than one count but fewer than ten. This chain connects TRBV11-2 to TRBJ2-1; possibly TRBD2 for D (6 bases). V gave up 3 bases and J gave up 10 bases, with 13 bases separating them. The CDR3 runs 13 residues. Germline CDR1 reads SGHAT; CDR2 reads FQNNGV. The CDR3 sequence is CASSLGGLREQFF. In nucleotides, the CDR3 is TGTGCCAGCAGCTTGGGGGGTCTCAGGGAGCAGTTCTTC.

The V and J genes are TRBV11-2 and TRBJ1-2; maybe TRBD1 (6 bases). This CDR3 has 18 amino acids. Germline CDR1 SGHAT, CDR2 FQNNGV. The V end was cut by 4 bases, the J end by 3 bases, with 24 bases between. CDR3 sequence: CASSSGKDRTRADYGYTF. CDR3 sequence (DNA): TGTGCCAGCAGCTCAGGGAAAGACAGGACCCGGGCTGACTATGGCTACACCTTC.

A few counts support this clone. The chain employs TRBV10-2 and TRBJ2-5, with D possibly TRBD2 on 6 matching bases. The V gene's germline CDR1 is WSHSY and CDR2 SAAADI. This CDR3 region has 14 residues. The ends were cut back, 4 bases at V and 5 bases at J, with 14 bases in the middle. The CDR3 nucleotides read TGCGCCAGCAGTGTGCTGGAGGGCGGGGAGACCCAGTACTTC. It specifies CASSVLEGGETQYF.

The CDR3 sequence: CASSLVGGETNTEAFF. The CDR3 nucleotides are TGTGCCAGCAGCTTAGTCGGGGGGGAAACCAACACTGAAGCTTTCTTT. The chain recombines TRBV7-9 with TRBJ1-1; maybe TRBD1 (5 bases). Trimming took off 1 base at V and 2 bases at J, with 14 bases between the two ends. CDR1 and CDR2 from the germline V gene are SEHNR and FQNEAQ (reference sequence). The CDR3 runs to 16 residues.

The chain has TRBV11-2 and TRBJ2-7, with D tentatively TRBD2 (6 bases). V was cut by 5 bases and J by 7 bases, with 18 bases left in between. The CDR3 has 14 residues. The germline gives CDR1 SGHAT, CDR2 FQNNGV. This CDR3 is CASSLQTGTPEQYF. CDR3 DNA sequence: TGTGCCAGCAGCCTACAAACCGGGACTCCGGAGCAGTACTTC.

This chain uses TRBV14 with TRBJ2-6; a possible D gene is TRBD2 (6 bases). The CDR3 extends over 19 amino acids. The germline V gene encodes CDR1 SGHDN and CDR2 FVKESK. V shed 3 bases and J shed 1 base, with 19 bases lying between them. CDR3 residues: CASSHRGIIPGSGANVLTF. Here the CDR3 DNA reads TGTGCCAGCAGCCACCGGGGGATCATCCCCGGGTCTGGGGCCAACGTCCTGACTTTC.

The sample holds one count of this clone. The chain uses TRBV18 and TRBJ2-2, with D possibly TRBD1 on 5 matching bases. The V and J ends lost 2 bases and 1 base respectively, with 8 bases between them. CDR3 length equals 15 residues. Germline V gene data show CDR1 as KGHSH and CDR2 as LQKENI. CDR3 bases: TGTGCCAGCTCACCAGCGCAGGGGAACACCGGGGAGCTGTTTTTT. Protein: CASSPAQGNTGELFF.

The chain employs TRBV13 and TRBJ1-2; D is undetermined. V lost 0 bases, J lost 6 bases, and 8 bases lay in between. This CDR3 is built from 13 residues. The germline V gene encodes CDR1 PRHDT and CDR2 FYEKMQ (reference sequence). The CDR3 loop reads CASSLGQRDGYTF. The CDR3 DNA reads TGTGCCAGCAGCTTAGGGCAGAGGGATGGCTACACCTTC.

The rearrangement links TRBV10-2 to TRBJ2-7, with 7 bases that match TRBD1. The J segment lost 3 bases and the V segment lost 6 bases, leaving 14 bases of the junction unmatched. The CDR3 length is 16 residues. The germline V gene encodes CDR1 WSHSY and CDR2 SAAADI. CDR3 amino acids: CASSKGQNMSGYEQYF. CDR3 nucleotides: TGCGCCAGCAGCAAGGGACAGAATATGTCTGGCTACGAGCAGTACTTC.

J is TRBJ2-5 and V is TRBV11-2; TRBD2 matches 11 bases. The germline V gene encodes CDR1 SGHAT and CDR2 FQNNGV. The J segment lost 2 bases and the V segment lost 5 bases, leaving 7 bases of the junction unmatched. The CDR3 length is 16 residues. Written as DNA, the CDR3 is TGTGCCAGCAGCGAACCGGGACTAGCGGCACAAGAGACCCAGTACTTC. This sequence encodes CASSEPGLAAQETQYF.

The V call is TRBV10-3, the J call TRBJ1-1; 9 bases are shared with TRBD1. J gave up 5 bases and V 4 bases, and 2 bases lay outside the gene matches. This CDR3 is 13 amino acids long. CDR1 is ENHRY and CDR2 is SYGVKD in the germline V gene. The CDR3 sequence is CAISGTGDTEAFF. The CDR3, as DNA: TGTGCCATCAGTGGGACAGGGGATACTGAAGCTTTCTTT.